This T cell receptor (beta chain) was sequenced during a study of human CD8 memory T cell subsets. The CDR3 contains 16 residues. Germline CDR1 reads SGHRS; CDR2 reads YFSETQ. The identity of TPEX cells was that of CCR7+ PD-1+ TIGIT+ early memory CD8+ T cells with exhausted-like traits. CD8+ T cells were isolated by negative magnetic selection. Libraries for TCR beta were constructed using UMI-labeled 5' RACE. Using the 5' RACE reads, TCRdb records one entry per CDR3 protein without DNA. Its table records 8,000 or so distinct CDR3 sequences. The receptor's source is a human donor in good health. V usage is TRBV5-1 and J usage is TRBJ2-1; TCRdb reports TRBD1, a call that lacks DNA to check it against. Input material: CD8+ T cells from PBMCs. CDR3 loop: CASSFAGGTSYNEQFF.